The 23 T cell receptor beta chains given below trace back to one sample, sequenced in a study of control samples from healthy donors and cancer patients. Sequencing used immunoSEQ multiplex PCR; TCRdb keeps in-frame clones, though not all of them. The sample carries roughly 64,000 clones, 90% recorded once. What was sequenced was PBMCs. These receptors all stem from a woman between 45 and 65 years old with colorectal cancer.

The genes are TRBV7-3 and TRBJ2-3; possibly TRBD1 for D (6 bases). V lost 1 base to trimming and J lost 5 bases, with 7 bases between them. This CDR3 is built from 13 residues. CDR1 and CDR2 (germline): SGHTA, FQGTGA. CDR3 residues: CASSLKTGDTQYF. CDR3 DNA: TGTGCCAGCAGCTTAAAGACAGGAGATACGCAGTATTTT.

This chain links TRBV28 with TRBJ2-7, with 10 bases fitting TRBD2. Germline lookup yields CDR1 MDHEN and CDR2 SYDVKM. This CDR3 contains 14 residues. Germline trimming cut 8 bases from V and 1 base from J; bases unmatched to any gene: 5. CDR3 coding DNA: TGTGCCAGCCTCGAACTAGCGGGATCCTACGAGCAGTACTTC. It is translated as CASLELAGSYEQYF.

The CDR3 DNA follows: TGCGCCAGCAGCTTGGACGGTGGGTGGTCCTATGGCTACACCTTC. Amino acids: CASSLDGGWSYGYTF. The V gene is TRBV5-1, the J gene TRBJ1-2; unclear D gene. The CDR3 has 15 amino acids. The ends were cut back, 0 bases at V and 4 bases at J, with 13 bases in the middle. Germline loops: CDR1 SGHRS, CDR2 YFSETQ.

The chain joins TRBV7-9 to TRBJ2-7; 9 bases line up with TRBD1. J lost 4 bases, V lost 3 bases, and 7 bases had no gene match. CDR1 is SEHNR, CDR2 FQNEAQ, per germline (reference sequence). This CDR3 is 15 amino acids long. The CDR3 nucleotides read TGTGCCAGCAGCTTGTATAAGGGACAGGGATACGAGCAGTACTTC. Amino acid sequence: CASSLYKGQGYEQYF.

The gene calls are TRBV11-2 and TRBJ2-5; no clear D. This CDR3 is 13 amino acids long. From germline, CDR1 is SGHAT and CDR2 FQNNGV. V lost 3 bases to trimming and J lost 6 bases, with 11 bases between them. This CDR3 reads CASSFRLGQTQYF. DNA for the CDR3: TGTGCCAGCAGCTTCCGGCTGGGTCAGACCCAGTACTTC.

In this sample, this clone turned up a few times. Other DNA sequences of this sample code for an identical CDR3. The V and J genes are TRBV19 and TRBJ2-1, with TRBD2 matching over 7 bases. CDR1 and CDR2 from the germline V gene are LNHDA and SQIVND (reference sequence). The CDR3 runs 16 residues. V dropped 3 bases and J dropped 1; count of bases not matched to a gene: 6. The chain's CDR3 is CASSIFGGGSYNEQFF. The CDR3 nucleotides are TGTGCCAGTAGTATTTTCGGGGGAGGGTCCTACAATGAGCAGTTCTTC.

This chain uses TRBV30 with TRBJ2-3; D may be TRBD2 (5 bases). CDR1 and CDR2 from the germline V gene are GTSNPN and SVGIG (reference sequence). V gave up 0 bases and J gave up 1 base, with 11 bases separating them. The length of the CDR3 is 15 residues. In nucleotides, the CDR3 is TGTGCCTGGAGTGTACTCCAGCGGCGCACAGATACGCAGTATTTT. As protein: CAWSVLQRRTDTQYF.

The chain links TRBV5-1 to TRBJ1-4; 10 bases are shared with TRBD1. The V gene's germline CDR1 is SGHRS and CDR2 YFSETQ. V lost 0 bases to trimming and J lost 5 bases; unmatched junction nucleotides: 1. This CDR3 has 15 residues. CDR3 nucleotides: TGCGCCAGCAGCTTGGCGGGACAGGGGAATGAAAAACTGTTTTTT. It codes for CASSLAGQGNEKLFF.

V gene TRBV27 combines with J gene TRBJ1-1; D is possibly TRBD1 (6 bases). The CDR3 extends over 17 amino acids. Germline V lookup: CDR1 MNHEY, CDR2 SMNVEV (reference sequence). V was trimmed by 2 bases and J by 0 bases, leaving 16 bases between them. The CDR3, as DNA: TGTGCCAGCAGTTTAGTTGGAGGGGGGGAGATGAACACTGAAGCTTTCTTT. It encodes CASSLVGGGEMNTEAFF.

This chain links TRBV21-1 with TRBJ2-3; the table gives TRBD1 as D, unverified against the DNA. TRBV21-1 is given as a pseudogene. The CDR3 has 17 residues. CDR3: CASSKTRGQGDADTQYF. Here the CDR3 DNA reads TGTGCCAGCAGCAAAACCAGGGGACAGGGGGATGCAGATACGCAGTATTTT.

This chain connects TRBV14 to TRBJ2-2; D remains ambiguous. The germline V gene encodes CDR1 SGHDN and CDR2 FVKESK. The CDR3 totals 14 residues. V was pared by 5 bases and J by 3 bases, with 10 bases between. CDR3 nucleotides: TGTGCCAGCAGCAAAGTTTGGGACACCGGGGAGCTGTTTTTT. Protein: CASSKVWDTGELFF.

The chain is built from TRBV6-5 and TRBJ1-1; D unclear. The germline gives CDR1 MNHEY, CDR2 SVGAGI. V lost 0 bases and J lost 1, with 0 bases in between. The CDR3 totals 12 residues. CDR3 DNA sequence: TGTGCCAGCAGTTACTCGAACACTGAAGCTTTCTTT. As protein: CASSYSNTEAFF.

The chain is built from TRBV28 and TRBJ1-5; tentatively, D is TRBD1 (5 bases). Trimming cost V 3 bases and J 6 bases, with 15 bases left between them. This CDR3 contains 15 residues. From germline, CDR1 is MDHEN and CDR2 SYDVKM. CDR3 sequence (DNA): TGTGCCAGCAGTTTTAGGTCGAGGCAGGGTCAGCCCCAGCATTTT. The encoded protein is CASSFRSRQGQPQHF. Full variable domain (remainder filled in from reference TRBV28 and TRBJ1-5): DVKVTQSSRYLVKRTGEKVFLECVQDMDHENMFWYRQDPGLGLRLIYFSYDVKMKEKGDIPEGYSVSREKKERFSLILESASTNQTSMYLCASSFRSRQGQPQHFGDGTRLSIL.

The V gene is TRBV9, the J gene TRBJ1-3; possible D gene TRBD1, 5 bases. Germline V gene sequence: CDR1 SGDLS, CDR2 YYNGEE. This CDR3 contains 18 residues. Trimming left V 4 bases short and J 0 bases short, with 20 bases between. The CDR3 DNA follows: TGTGCCAGCAGCCGTACCACGACCGGGGGGGACTCTGGAAACACCATATATTTT. Translation: CASSRTTTGGDSGNTIYF.

The V call is TRBV5-5, the J call TRBJ1-2, with 8 bases that match TRBD1. V was pared by 4 bases and J by 4 bases, with 9 bases of the junction left unmatched. Looked up from germline, CDR1 is SGHKS and CDR2 is YYEKEE (reference sequence). The CDR3 has 15 amino acids. Here the CDR3 DNA reads TGTGCCAGCAGCCCCCGGACAGGGCAAACCTATGGCTACACCTTC. This sequence encodes CASSPRTGQTYGYTF.

This clone came up once. The same CDR3 also results from other DNA sequences found in this sample. The chain couples TRBV18 to TRBJ1-1, with D perhaps TRBD1 (5 bases). Per the germline V gene, CDR1 is KGHSH and CDR2 is LQKENI. V lost 3 bases and J 0 bases, leaving 8 bases between the germline ends. This CDR3 contains 14 residues. The CDR3 sequence: CASSPGQLNTEAFF. The CDR3 nucleotides are TGTGCCAGCTCACCTGGACAATTGAACACTGAAGCTTTCTTT.

This clone was counted between two and nine times. V is TRBV7-6 and J is TRBJ2-2; TRBD2 matches 7 bases. Germline V gene lookup returns CDR1 SGHVS and CDR2 FNYEAQ. The CDR3 is 16 residues long. The V and J ends lost 4 bases and 3 bases, in that order; junction bases with no gene match: 8. Here the CDR3 reads CASSSEGGSYTGELFF. DNA for the CDR3: TGTGCCAGCAGCTCCGAGGGCGGGAGCTACACCGGGGAGCTGTTTTTT.

This chain links TRBV20-1 with TRBJ1-1; D is undetermined. The CDR3 is made up of 11 amino acids. Germline loops: CDR1 DFQATT, CDR2 SNEGSKA (reference sequence). Trimming stripped 5 bases from V and 4 bases from J, with 8 bases between. CDR3 protein: CSAGMGTEAFF. For the CDR3, the DNA is TGCAGTGCTGGGATGGGCACTGAAGCTTTCTTT.

The CDR3 here is CASRNTGSAEAFF. The DNA for the CDR3 is TGTGCCAGCAGAAACACAGGGTCTGCTGAAGCTTTCTTT. The V and J genes are TRBV3-1 (or the pseudogene TRBV3-2) and TRBJ1-1; weak D call: TRBD1 (6 bases). There are 13 residues in the CDR3. The germline V gene has CDR1 LGHDT and CDR2 YNNKEL (reference sequence). Trimming removed 6 bases from V and 6 bases from J, with 14 bases in between.

The chain couples TRBV3-1 (or the pseudogene TRBV3-2) to TRBJ2-2, with 13 bases identical to TRBD2. The V gene's germline CDR1 is LGHDT and CDR2 YNNKEL (reference sequence). The CDR3 runs 18 residues. The junction had 9 bases not matched to a gene; V was cut back by 4 bases and J by 4 bases. CDR3 amino acids: CASSPWTSGRRTTGELFF. The CDR3 DNA follows: TGTGCCAGCAGCCCCTGGACTAGCGGGAGACGCACCACCGGGGAGCTGTTTTTT.

The count of this clone is one. The genes are TRBV29-1 and TRBJ1-1, with 7 nucleotides matching TRBD1. Germline loops: CDR1 SQVTM, CDR2 ANQGSEA. V was pared by 6 bases and J by 3 bases, with 7 bases of the junction left unmatched. The CDR3 runs to 13 residues. This chain's CDR3 is CSVRDTGDTEAFF. The DNA for the CDR3 is TGCAGCGTCAGGGACACAGGGGACACTGAAGCTTTCTTT.

The chain combines TRBV9 with TRBJ1-6, with D uncertain. V lost 5 bases, J lost 10 bases, and 13 bases lay in between. Looked up from germline, CDR1 is SGDLS and CDR2 is YYNGEE. CDR3 length: 13 amino acids. CDR3 sequence: CASRTDGGSPLHF. The CDR3 DNA reads TGTGCCAGCAGGACGGACGGCGGATCACCCCTCCACTTT. The full variable domain, in which reference TRBV9 and TRBJ1-6 provide the parts outside the CDR3, is DSGVTQTPKHLITATGQRVTLRCSPRSGDLSVYWYQQSLDQGLQFLIQYYNGEERAKGNILERFSAQQFPDLHSELNLSSLELGDSALYFCASRTDGGSPLHFGNGTRLTVT.

This chain joins TRBV19 and TRBJ2-2, with 7 bases lining up with TRBD1. CDR1 LNHDA and CDR2 SQIVND come from the germline V gene (reference sequence). The CDR3 extends over 17 amino acids. Trimming cost V 7 bases and J 0 bases; bases outside gene matches: 11. This chain's CDR3 is CASTNRGSGANTGELFF. The CDR3 DNA is TGTGCCAGTACCAACAGGGGTAGTGGCGCGAACACCGGGGAGCTGTTTTTT.